A single sample is the source of the 13 T cell receptor beta chains below, sequenced in a study of cytomegalovirus exposure and HLA in healthy donors. Sequencing used immunoSEQ multiplex PCR; TCRdb keeps in-frame clones, though not all of them. Of some 350,000 clones listed, around 87% are singletons. Material for sequencing was PBMCs. All receptors come from a woman in her twenties or thirties in good health and CMV-seropositive.

The V gene is TRBV19, the J gene TRBJ2-1; TRBD1 or TRBD2 may be the D gene (6 bases each). The length of the CDR3 is 15 residues. Germline assignment: CDR1 LNHDA and CDR2 SQIVND (reference sequence). Trimming removed 11 bases from V and 4 bases from J, with 21 bases in between. The CDR3 spells CASKEGDLLYNEQFF. The DNA of the CDR3 is TGTGCCTCAAAGGAGGGGGACCTACTATACAATGAGCAGTTCTTC.

The gene calls are TRBV7-2 and TRBJ2-7, with unresolved D. Germline loops: CDR1 SGHTA, CDR2 FQGNSA. Trimming removed 1 base at V and 0 bases at J, with 7 bases between. This CDR3 comprises 14 residues. CDR3 protein: CASSLGQVSYEQYF. The CDR3 DNA is TGTGCCAGCAGCTTAGGCCAGGTCTCCTACGAGCAGTACTTC.

The chain combines TRBV30 with TRBJ2-7; D may be TRBD2 (6 bases). Trimming shortened V by 2 bases and J by 3 bases, and 14 bases separated the two germline ends. The V gene's germline CDR1 is GTSNPN and CDR2 SVGIG (reference sequence). The CDR3 is made up of 14 amino acids. CDR3 sequence reads: CAWSYGGVSYEQYF. CDR3 DNA sequence: TGTGCCTGGAGTTACGGAGGGGTCAGCTACGAGCAGTACTTC.

In its sample, this clone was seen a few times. The DNA of the CDR3 is TGTGCCAGCAGCTCAGCGGACAGGGGGCTAGACGAGCAGTACTTC. This translates into CASSSADRGLDEQYF. The genes are TRBV5-4 and TRBJ2-7; 11 bases match TRBD1. J gave up 5 bases and V 3 bases, and 7 bases lay outside the gene matches. Looked up from germline, CDR1 is SGHNT and CDR2 is YYREEE (reference sequence). The CDR3 is 15 residues long.

This sequence joins TRBV30 and TRBJ1-1; tentatively, D is TRBD1 (6 bases). The CDR3 is 16 residues long. V was shortened by 0 bases and J by 2 bases, with 16 bases between the two germline ends. Looked up from germline, CDR1 is GTSNPN and CDR2 is SVGIG (reference sequence). CDR3 residues: CAWSVWGASRNTEAFF. The CDR3 DNA follows: TGTGCCTGGAGTGTCTGGGGGGCAAGTCGAAACACTGAAGCTTTCTTT.

This clone appeared a single time. The rearrangement links TRBV5-6 to TRBJ2-3, with D possibly matching TRBD1 (6 bases). Germline V gene data show CDR1 as SGHDT and CDR2 as YYEEEE. The CDR3 covers 14 residues. The V gene lost 4 bases and the J gene lost 5 bases, with 14 bases spanning the gap. The CDR3 DNA reads TGTGCCAGCAGCATGGCAGGGGTGGGAGATACGCAGTATTTT. Translation gives CASSMAGVGDTQYF.

The chain recombines TRBV2 with TRBJ1-2, with a weak D call TRBD1 (5 bases). Germline CDR1 and CDR2: SNHLY and FYNNEI. This CDR3 spans 15 amino acids. Trimming stripped 0 bases from V and 3 bases from J, with 11 bases between. The CDR3 DNA is TGTGCCAGCAGTGAAGCGCGTCGGGGGTACTATGGCTACACCTTC. It encodes CASSEARRGYYGYTF.

The chain is built from TRBV25-1 and TRBJ1-6; 7 nucleotides agree with TRBD1. The length of the CDR3 is 17 residues. The J segment lost 2 bases and the V segment lost 4 bases, leaving 8 bases of the junction unmatched. Germline V CDR1 and CDR2: MGHDK, SYGVNS. CDR3 coding DNA: TGTGCCAGCAGTGCGGCTCTAGGGGGCACCTATAATTCACCCCTCCACTTT. It specifies CASSAALGGTYNSPLHF.

The chain carries TRBV28 and TRBJ1-3; D ambiguous. CDR3 length: 14 amino acids. The V end was cut by 8 bases, the J end by 0 bases, with 11 bases between. From germline, CDR1 is MDHEN and CDR2 SYDVKM. This chain's CDR3 is CASSDPFSGNTIYF. CDR3 DNA: TGTGCCAGCTCGGACCCCTTCTCTGGAAACACCATATATTTT.

This chain links TRBV28 with TRBJ2-2; D gene ambiguous. This CDR3 is built from 12 residues. Trimming cost V 9 bases and J 6 bases, with 11 bases left between them. From germline, CDR1 is MDHEN and CDR2 SYDVKM. CDR3 sequence (DNA): TGTGCCAGTGTCCAGTGGTCCGGGGAGCTGTTTTTT. Encoded protein: CASVQWSGELFF.

The rearrangement uses TRBV4-2 and TRBJ2-3, with TRBD2 matching over 11 bases. The germline V gene encodes CDR1 LGHNA and CDR2 YNFKEQ. This CDR3 is 16 amino acids long. The trim removed 1 base at V and 5 bases at J, leaving 5 bases unmatched. CDR3 sequence: CASSQGIAGGVDTQYF. The CDR3 DNA reads as TGTGCCAGCAGCCAAGGAATAGCGGGAGGGGTAGATACGCAGTATTTT.

This chain joins TRBV30 and TRBJ1-1; D may be TRBD1 (5 bases). Trimming removed 2 bases at V and 0 bases at J, with 16 bases between. CDR1 is GTSNPN, CDR2 SVGIG, per germline (reference sequence). CDR3 length: 16 residues. The CDR3 sequence is CAWSPRNGGLNTEAFF. CDR3 DNA sequence: TGTGCCTGGAGTCCCCGAAATGGGGGATTGAACACTGAAGCTTTCTTT. Filled out from reference TRBV30 and TRBJ1-1, the complete variable domain reads SQTIHQWPATLVQPVGSPLSLECTVEGTSNPNLYWYRQAAGRGLQLLFYSVGIGQISSEVPQNLSASRPQDRQFILSSKKLLLSDSGFYLCAWSPRNGGLNTEAFFGQGTRLTVV.

CDR3 residues: CASSQGTASYEQYF. The CDR3 nucleotides are TGTGCCAGCAGCCAGGGGACGGCCTCCTACGAGCAGTACTTC. The rearrangement uses TRBV7-6 and TRBJ2-7, with D possibly being TRBD1 (6 bases). Looked up from germline, CDR1 is SGHVS and CDR2 is FNYEAQ. The CDR3 loop spans 14 amino acids. The germline V and J ends were trimmed by 5 bases and 0 bases, with 11 bases remaining between them.